These T cell receptor beta chains were read from a single sample in a study of cytomegalovirus exposure and HLA in healthy donors. Using immunoSEQ multiplex PCR, the repertoire was profiled, and TCRdb retains in-frame clones only, with some absent. The table has tens of thousands of clones, under 85% seen once; the top ten hold 5.4%. Source material: PBMCs. All receptors derive from a man aged 45-65 years in good health and CMV-seronegative. Both conserved end residues are part of each CDR3. D genes are given only for firm matches.

CDR3 length: 15; D gene: NA; V gene: TRBV6-5; J gene: TRBJ2-5; CDR3 protein: CASSYAHGTLETQYF
CDR3 length: 15; D gene: TRBD2; V gene: TRBV4-2; J gene: TRBJ2-1; CDR3 protein: CASSQGRGGANEQFF
CDR3 length: 14; D gene: NA; V gene: TRBV5-4; J gene: TRBJ2-2; CDR3 protein: CASSLPGNTGELFF
CDR3 length: 13; D gene: TRBD1; V gene: TRBV11-2; J gene: TRBJ1-1; CDR3 protein: CASSATGGILAFF
CDR3 length: 12; D gene: NA; V gene: TRBV6-1; J gene: TRBJ2-7; CDR3 protein: CATHRVTYEQYF
CDR3 length: 17; D gene: TRBD2; V gene: TRBV4-1; J gene: TRBJ2-1; CDR3 protein: CASSLGSGGSLSNEQFF
CDR3 length: 17; D gene: NA; V gene: TRBV5-1; J gene: TRBJ1-5; CDR3 protein: CASSLDGVTGVHQPQHF
CDR3 length: 15; D gene: NA; V gene: TRBV10-2; J gene: TRBJ1-5; CDR3 protein: CASKAGFLGHQPQHF
CDR3 length: 16; D gene: NA; V gene: TRBV5-4; J gene: TRBJ2-3; CDR3 protein: CASSPAGVAFTDTQYF
CDR3 length: 16; D gene: NA; V gene: TRBV5-6; J gene: TRBJ1-5; CDR3 protein: CASSSRPREYNQPQHF
CDR3 length: 15; D gene: TRBD1; V gene: TRBV7-9; J gene: TRBJ1-1; CDR3 protein: CASSFKQGYKNEAFF
CDR3 length: 13; D gene: TRBD1; V gene: TRBV2; J gene: TRBJ1-2; CDR3 protein: CANGSDRAYGYTF
CDR3 length: 13; D gene: NA; V gene: TRBV7-6; J gene: TRBJ1-2; CDR3 protein: CASSLDSTEGYTF
CDR3 length: 14; D gene: TRBD1; V gene: TRBV27; J gene: TRBJ2-7; CDR3 protein: CASSSGQGKNEQYF
CDR3 length: 13; D gene: NA; V gene: TRBV28; J gene: TRBJ1-1; CDR3 protein: CASSLRGPCGAFF
CDR3 length: 16; D gene: TRBD1; V gene: TRBV2; J gene: TRBJ1-4; CDR3 protein: CASRRTGVSTNEKLFF
CDR3 length: 19; D gene: TRBD2; V gene: TRBV7-3; J gene: TRBJ2-4; CDR3 protein: CASSFGPPTSGGAFNIQYF
CDR3 length: 17; D gene: NA; V gene: TRBV29-1; J gene: TRBJ2-1; CDR3 protein: CSVAAIGGSGAGNEQFF
CDR3 length: 13; D gene: TRBD1; V gene: TRBV7-9; J gene: TRBJ1-1; CDR3 protein: CASSLRQGMKAFF
CDR3 length: 14; D gene: TRBD1; V gene: TRBV25-1; J gene: TRBJ2-7; CDR3 protein: CASSEGQGNHEQYF
CDR3 length: 15; D gene: TRBD2; V gene: TRBV18; J gene: TRBJ2-3; CDR3 protein: CASSPMGGSTDTQYF
CDR3 length: 15; D gene: TRBD2; V gene: TRBV2; J gene: TRBJ2-5; CDR3 protein: CASTPGSGGGKTQYF
CDR3 length: 14; D gene: TRBD1; V gene: TRBV2; J gene: TRBJ2-7; CDR3 protein: CASNPTGISYEQYF
CDR3 length: 15; D gene: NA; V gene: TRBV29-1; J gene: TRBJ1-1; CDR3 protein: CSVGTLGSVLAEAFF
CDR3 length: 13; D gene: NA; V gene: TRBV6-8; J gene: TRBJ2-3; CDR3 protein: CASSSGSTDTQYF
CDR3 length: 14; D gene: NA; V gene: TRBV5-1; J gene: TRBJ1-1; CDR3 protein: CASTGQQVGTEAFF
CDR3 length: 13; D gene: TRBD1; V gene: TRBV5-4; J gene: TRBJ2-1; CDR3 protein: CASSSNRGNEQFF
CDR3 length: 13; D gene: NA; V gene: TRBV5-1; J gene: TRBJ2-5; CDR3 protein: CASSTGTTETQYF
CDR3 length: 14; D gene: NA; V gene: TRBV9; J gene: TRBJ1-1; CDR3 protein: CASSPVQGHTEAFF
CDR3 length: 16; D gene: NA; V gene: TRBV5-4; J gene: TRBJ2-7; CDR3 protein: CASSPGHRNQNYEQYF
CDR3 length: 13; D gene: TRBD1; V gene: TRBV5-6; J gene: TRBJ1-4; CDR3 protein: CASSLDRVEKLFF
CDR3 length: 14; D gene: NA; V gene: TRBV7-9; J gene: TRBJ2-5; CDR3 protein: CASSLQRDKETQYF
CDR3 length: 15; D gene: TRBD2; V gene: TRBV7-7; J gene: TRBJ2-3; CDR3 protein: CASSRTSISTDTQYF
CDR3 length: 17; D gene: TRBD1; V gene: TRBV9; J gene: TRBJ2-7; CDR3 protein: CASSVGGTGVLDHEQYF
CDR3 length: 16; D gene: TRBD2; V gene: TRBV2; J gene: TRBJ2-5; CDR3 protein: CASRARAGGGSATQYF
CDR3 length: 15; D gene: NA; V gene: TRBV6-6; J gene: TRBJ2-7; CDR3 protein: CASSSPTLASYEQYF
CDR3 length: 17; D gene: TRBD1; V gene: TRBV2; J gene: TRBJ1-2; CDR3 protein: CASRGTGVTLYNYGYTF
CDR3 length: 16; D gene: TRBD2; V gene: TRBV5-4; J gene: TRBJ2-7; CDR3 protein: CASSLGPTSGGVEQYF
CDR3 length: 15; D gene: TRBD1; V gene: TRBV7-2; J gene: TRBJ2-5; CDR3 protein: CASRDRDREGETQYF
CDR3 length: 17; D gene: TRBD1; V gene: TRBV2; J gene: TRBJ2-7; CDR3 protein: CASSGIHLWTGGYEQYF
CDR3 length: 14; D gene: NA; V gene: TRBV6-5; J gene: TRBJ1-2; CDR3 protein: CASSYSQAPYGYTF
CDR3 length: 15; D gene: NA; V gene: TRBV6-1; J gene: TRBJ1-5; CDR3 protein: CASSRASVSNQPQHF
CDR3 length: 15; D gene: NA; V gene: TRBV9; J gene: TRBJ2-3; CDR3 protein: CASSGDLFLADTQYF
CDR3 length: 12; D gene: NA; V gene: TRBV14; J gene: TRBJ2-7; CDR3 protein: CASALPGGEQYF
CDR3 length: 15; D gene: TRBD2; V gene: TRBV5-6; J gene: TRBJ2-1; CDR3 protein: CASRDSGGENNEQFF
CDR3 length: 17; D gene: NA; V gene: TRBV11-2; J gene: TRBJ2-2; CDR3 protein: CASSLILDFSNTGELFF
CDR3 length: 14; D gene: TRBD2; V gene: TRBV7-2; J gene: TRBJ2-3; CDR3 protein: CASSWGGSSDTQYF
CDR3 length: 19; D gene: TRBD2; V gene: TRBV19; J gene: TRBJ2-3; CDR3 protein: CASSMGGWPGNPLADTQYF
CDR3 length: 14; D gene: TRBD1; V gene: TRBV5-4; J gene: TRBJ2-5; CDR3 protein: CASSYSDRGATQYF
CDR3 length: 15; D gene: NA; V gene: TRBV7-9; J gene: TRBJ2-3; CDR3 protein: CASSLGGANTDTQYF
CDR3 length: 15; D gene: NA; V gene: TRBV5-1; J gene: TRBJ2-1; CDR3 protein: CASSLSGNSYNEQFF
CDR3 length: 13; D gene: TRBD1; V gene: TRBV30; J gene: TRBJ2-7; CDR3 protein: CAWSVGTGGEQYF
CDR3 length: 13; D gene: NA; V gene: TRBV30; J gene: TRBJ1-2; CDR3 protein: CAWNSGVDYGYTF
CDR3 length: 16; D gene: TRBD1; V gene: TRBV6-1; J gene: TRBJ1-4; CDR3 protein: CASSEALGTGEEKLFF
CDR3 length: 12; D gene: NA; V gene: TRBV27; J gene: TRBJ2-7; CDR3 protein: CASSPGGYEQYF
CDR3 length: 14; D gene: TRBD1; V gene: TRBV30; J gene: TRBJ2-5; CDR3 protein: CAWSVPRGPETQYF
CDR3 length: 12; D gene: NA; V gene: TRBV9; J gene: TRBJ2-1; CDR3 protein: CASRGLEGEQFF
CDR3 length: 16; D gene: TRBD2; V gene: TRBV9; J gene: TRBJ2-7; CDR3 protein: CASSVASGGGAYEQYF
CDR3 length: 16; D gene: TRBD1; V gene: TRBV9; J gene: TRBJ2-3; CDR3 protein: CASSVSDRGFQDTQYF
CDR3 length: 13; D gene: NA; V gene: TRBV21-1; J gene: TRBJ1-2; CDR3 protein: CASSKVGRYGYTF